These 9 T cell receptor beta chains came from one sample sequenced in a study of identical twins. TCRdb reanalysed the 5' RACE reads using MiXCR and keeps one entry per CDR3 protein. Here the sample spans 500,000 to 550,000 distinct CDR3 sequences, around 20% being singletons. In addition, the sample was reused for a study of T cells expressing NK-cell markers.

Sequenced sample: CD4+ T cells sorted from blood. The source of these receptors is a woman younger than 30 in good health.

The genes are TRBV20-1 and TRBJ1-2; tentatively, D is TRBD1 (5 bases). This CDR3 is 11 amino acids long. Germline values: CDR1 DFQATT, CDR2 SNEGSKA (reference sequence). Trimming shortened V by 6 bases and J by 6 bases, and 11 bases separated the two germline ends. CDR3 loop: CSARGRNGYTF. DNA for the CDR3: TGCAGTGCCCGGGGCCGGAATGGCTACACCTTC.

The table lists this clonotype with a few counts. CDR3 sequence: CSARDEAPGEQFF. The CDR3 nucleotides read TGCAGTGCTAGAGATGAAGCGCCGGGGGAGCAGTTCTTC. J is TRBJ2-1 and V is TRBV20-1; a possible D gene is TRBD2 (5 bases). V was shortened by 0 bases and J by 10 bases, with 13 bases between the two germline ends. CDR1 and CDR2 (germline): DFQATT, SNEGSKA (reference sequence). The CDR3 loop spans 13 amino acids.

The gene calls are TRBV11-3 and TRBJ2-1; 12 nucleotides agree with TRBD2. Germline CDR1 SGHNT, CDR2 YENEEA. V lost 2 bases to trimming and J lost 9 bases; unmatched junction nucleotides: 5. The CDR3 runs to 15 residues. CDR3 DNA: TGTGCCAGCAGCTTACTAGCGGGGGGGCACGGTGAGCAGTTCTTC. Protein product: CASSLLAGGHGEQFF.

The rearrangement joins TRBV12-3 or TRBV12-4 to TRBJ1-5; 7 bases fit TRBD1. The CDR3 is made up of 13 amino acids. The junction had 4 bases not matched to a gene; V was cut back by 3 bases and J by 8 bases. The CDR3 loop is CASSLTGYEPQHF. The CDR3, as DNA: TGTGCCAGCAGTTTGACAGGGTATGAGCCCCAGCATTTT.

This clonotype was seen only a few times. The chain employs TRBV15 and TRBJ2-3, with D perhaps matching TRBD2 (5 bases). The CDR3 runs 18 residues. Deletions cut 5 bases from V and 6 bases from J, with 27 bases between. Germline loops: CDR1 LNHNV, CDR2 YYDKDF (reference sequence). The CDR3 region has the DNA TGTGCCACCAGCCCAGGTCGGCAGCGTGGAGGCAGATTGGATACGCAGTATTTT. Translation: CATSPGRQRGGRLDTQYF.

The chain links TRBV5-1 to TRBJ2-1; 8 nucleotides line up with TRBD2. This CDR3 has 17 amino acids. V shed 1 base and J 8 bases; nucleotides not matched to a gene: 14. Germline CDR1 reads SGHRS; CDR2 reads YFSETQ. The CDR3 region has the DNA TGCGCCAGCAGCTTGCAGGTAGCGGGGTTGAGTTTCCATGAGCAGTTCTTC. Translating it yields CASSLQVAGLSFHEQFF.

A few counts support this clonotype. The chain has TRBV10-3 and TRBJ2-1; a weak D match, TRBD2 (7 bases). V gave up 6 bases and J gave up 2 bases, with 14 bases separating them. Looked up from germline, CDR1 is ENHRY and CDR2 is SYGVKD. The CDR3 sequence is 15 residues long. The CDR3 loop reads CAIRGGGGAYNEQFF. CDR3 bases: TGTGCCATCAGGGGGGGCGGGGGCGCCTACAATGAGCAGTTCTTC.

The rearrangement uses TRBV6-6 and TRBJ2-1; D possibly corresponds to TRBD1 (5 bases). Looked up from germline, CDR1 is MNHNY and CDR2 is SVGAGI (reference sequence). This CDR3 region has 12 residues. V was cut by 4 bases and J by 12 bases, with 13 bases left in between. CDR3 coding DNA: TGTGCCAGCAGTTCGACAGAGTCAGGGCAGTTCTTC. This codes for CASSSTESGQFF.

The V call is TRBV7-2, the J call TRBJ1-1, with D hard to call. The CDR3 runs to 12 residues. Germline lookup yields CDR1 SGHTA and CDR2 FQGNSA. The ends were cut back, 5 bases at V and 11 bases at J, with 15 bases in the middle. This CDR3 reads CASSPTRGRAFF. Here the CDR3 DNA reads TGTGCCAGCAGCCCTACGCGAGGTAGGGCTTTCTTT.